Below are 30 T cell receptor beta chains sequenced from a single sample in a study of CD8+ T cells in alopecia areata. The treatment here: oral pan-JAK inhibitor, 5-10 mg twice daily. TCR sequencing used cDNA made by reverse transcription of extracted RNA. Only in-frame clones appear in the TCRdb table, and some are missing; sequencing was by immunoSEQ multiplex PCR. The data show some 190,000 clones, 60% seen once. This material consisted of CD4+ T cells sorted from blood, taken at week 24, from a patient treated with tofacitinib. All receptors come from a human donor with alopecia areata.

The chain joins TRBV15 to TRBJ1-4; TRBD1 aligns across 9 bases. The V and J ends lost 1 base and 9 bases, in that order; junction bases with no gene match: 9. CDR1 is LNHNV, CDR2 YYDKDF, per germline (reference sequence). The CDR3 contains 16 residues. The CDR3 nucleotides read TGTGCCACCAGCAGAGGGGACAGGGCTTCACAACAAAAACTGTTTTTT. This codes for CATSRGDRASQQKLFF.

The chain combines TRBV5-1 with TRBJ1-1; tentatively, D is TRBD1 (5 bases). Looked up from germline, CDR1 is SGHRS and CDR2 is YFSETQ. The CDR3 spans 16 residues. V lost 3 bases and J 5 bases, leaving 20 bases between the germline ends. The CDR3 region has the DNA TGCGCCAGCAGCTCGTTATCGGCCGGACACAAGACTGAAGCTTTCTTT. Translated, it gives CASSSLSAGHKTEAFF.

The genes are TRBV29-1 and TRBJ2-4; the match to TRBD1 covers 8 bases. Germline trimming cut 5 bases from V and 11 bases from J; bases unmatched to any gene: 5. CDR1 and CDR2 from the germline V gene are SQVTM and ANQGSEA. There are 11 residues in the CDR3. The CDR3 reads CSVTGGQVQYF. The CDR3 bases are TGCAGCGTTACTGGGGGACAGGTTCAGTACTTC.

This clone was observed a few times. The V call is TRBV7-2, the J call TRBJ2-3, with 9 nucleotides matching TRBD1. Per germline, CDR1 SGHTA and CDR2 FQGNSA. V dropped 6 bases and J dropped 3; count of bases not matched to a gene: 7. This CDR3 contains 15 residues. The CDR3 nucleotides are TGTGCCAGCAGGGCCGGGACAGGGTTTACAGATACGCAGTATTTT. This codes for CASRAGTGFTDTQYF.

The V gene is TRBV7-3, the J gene TRBJ2-3, with D uncertain. With 2 bases removed from V and 0 bases from J, the gap between germline ends came to 6 bases. The V gene's germline CDR1 is SGHTA and CDR2 FQGTGA. This CDR3 contains 14 residues. The DNA for the CDR3 is TGTGCCAGCAGCTTAGGGTCTAGCACAGATACGCAGTATTTT. It yields the protein CASSLGSSTDTQYF.

This chain links TRBV29-1 with TRBJ1-1; D gene unclear. The CDR3 sequence is 11 residues long. The germline gives CDR1 SQVTM, CDR2 ANQGSEA. Trimming took off 4 bases at V and 7 bases at J, with 10 bases between the two ends. In DNA, the CDR3 is TGCAGCGTTGGACGAGTACGTGAAGCTTTCTTT. This codes for CSVGRVREAFF.

This clone was counted a few times. This rearrangement joins TRBV29-1 to TRBJ2-7, with D possibly called TRBD1 or TRBD2 (5 bases each). V dropped 4 bases and J dropped 3 bases, with 13 bases sitting between them. Germline assignment: CDR1 SQVTM and CDR2 ANQGSEA. This CDR3 contains 13 residues. CDR3 coding DNA: TGCAGCGTTGGTGGGGGTAGGGGCTACGAGCAGTACTTC. It is translated as CSVGGGRGYEQYF.

The chain combines TRBV7-2 with TRBJ2-4, with 8 nucleotides matching TRBD2. Losses at the gene ends were 8 bases for V and 6 bases for J; bases not matched to a gene: 9. CDR3 length: 14 amino acids. The V gene's germline CDR1 is SGHTA and CDR2 FQGNSA. The CDR3 coding sequence is TGTGCCAGCCATCTCGCGGGGGGCGCAAACATTCAGTACTTC. This translates into CASHLAGGANIQYF.

Points on this clone: This same CDR3 is encoded by further DNA sequences in the sample. In nucleotides, the CDR3 is TGTGCCTGGAGTGTACAGGGGGATCAGCCCCAGCATTTT. Its protein product is CAWSVQGDQPQHF. The chain links TRBV30 to TRBJ1-5; 8 nucleotides align to TRBD1. The germline V gene has CDR1 GTSNPN and CDR2 SVGIG (reference sequence). The ends lost 0 bases at V and 5 bases at J; junction bases unmatched: 0. The CDR3 loop spans 13 amino acids.

This clone appeared a few times. In DNA, the CDR3 is TGTGCCAGCAGTTACTCGATGCCGGCCGGGGGGGAGACCCAGTACTTC. Its protein is CASSYSMPAGGETQYF. The chain carries TRBV6-5 and TRBJ2-5; 7 nucleotides line up with TRBD2. Germline loops: CDR1 MNHEY, CDR2 SVGAGI. V dropped 0 bases and J dropped 5; count of bases not matched to a gene: 9. The CDR3 totals 16 residues.

This rearrangement joins TRBV10-2 to TRBJ2-6; D is perhaps TRBD1 (5 bases). Per germline, CDR1 WSHSY and CDR2 SAAADI. V lost 6 bases and J lost 0, with 9 bases in between. The CDR3 spans 15 residues. The CDR3 nucleotides read TGCGCCAGCAGCCTCCAGGGCTCTGGGGCCAACGTCCTGACTTTC. As protein: CASSLQGSGANVLTF.

The CDR3 sequence: CASSLRASGGDEQFF. As DNA, the CDR3 is TGTGCCAGCAGTTTACGGGCCAGCGGGGGAGATGAGCAGTTCTTC. V and J are TRBV27 and TRBJ2-1, with TRBD2 matching over 8 bases. V gave up 2 bases and J gave up 8 bases; unmatched junction bases: 8. The length of the CDR3 is 15 residues. In germline, CDR1 is MNHEY, CDR2 SMNVEV (reference sequence).

This clone was observed a few times. The chain employs TRBV27 and TRBJ1-6, with D possibly matching TRBD1 (6 bases). The CDR3 has 17 amino acids. Germline lookup yields CDR1 MNHEY and CDR2 SMNVEV (reference sequence). Trimming stripped 3 bases from V and 8 bases from J, with 20 bases between. CDR3 sequence reads: CASSFGLRQAKDSPLHF. CDR3 DNA sequence: TGTGCCAGCAGTTTCGGCCTTAGACAGGCTAAGGATTCACCCCTCCACTTT.

V is TRBV6-4 and J is TRBJ1-5; D is possibly TRBD1 (5 bases). The germline V and J ends were trimmed by 8 bases and 6 bases, with 14 bases remaining between them. The germline V gene has CDR1 MRHNA and CDR2 SNTAGT. There are 13 residues in the CDR3. CDR3 amino acids: CASSPGGTQPQHF. CDR3 in DNA: TGTGCCAGCTCCCCTGGGGGGACTCAGCCCCAGCATTTT.

Only one count was recorded for this clone. The chain recombines TRBV6-5 with TRBJ1-1, with 8 bases fitting TRBD1. Looked up from germline, CDR1 is MNHEY and CDR2 is SVGAGI. CDR3 length: 11 amino acids. J was trimmed by 14 bases and V by 6 bases; bases with no gene match: 8. CDR3 residues: CASSPGTGLFF. The CDR3 DNA reads TGTGCCAGCAGCCCCGGGACAGGCCTCTTCTTT.

The rearrangement uses TRBV25-1 and TRBJ1-2; the D is unclear. V lost 9 bases and J 6 bases, leaving 17 bases between the germline ends. Per the germline V gene, CDR1 is MGHDK and CDR2 is SYGVNS. The CDR3 contains 13 residues. This chain's CDR3 is CASTRSRNDGYTF. The CDR3 region has the DNA TGTGCCAGTACCAGATCCCGGAATGATGGCTACACCTTC.

This clone was observed a handful of times. The chain links TRBV19 to TRBJ2-7; D remains ambiguous. The CDR3 totals 14 residues. Germline assignment: CDR1 LNHDA and CDR2 SQIVND (reference sequence). Trimming stripped 5 bases from V and 0 bases from J, with 11 bases between. This CDR3 is CASSPNAASYEQYF. The CDR3 DNA is TGTGCCAGTAGTCCCAATGCGGCCTCCTACGAGCAGTACTTC.

The rearrangement joins TRBV30 to TRBJ1-5; no clear D gene. The CDR3 has 13 amino acids. V dropped 1 base and J dropped 4 bases, with 8 bases sitting between them. The germline CDR1 and CDR2 sequences are GTSNPN and SVGIG (reference sequence). CDR3 DNA sequence: TGTGCCTGGAGTGCCCCCTCGAATCAGCCCCAGCATTTT. Translated, it gives CAWSAPSNQPQHF.

The chain joins TRBV27 to TRBJ1-3; 7 positions match TRBD1. Germline V gene data show CDR1 as MNHEY and CDR2 as SMNVEV (reference sequence). The junction had 1 base not matched to a gene; V was cut back by 5 bases and J by 0 bases. The CDR3 has 14 residues. In DNA, the CDR3 is TGTGCCAGCAGTGGGACAGCCTCTGGAAACACCATATATTTT. The encoded protein is CASSGTASGNTIYF.

This chain joins TRBV7-6 and TRBJ2-7; D gene unclear. In germline, CDR1 is SGHVS, CDR2 FNYEAQ. V was trimmed by 4 bases and J by 3 bases, leaving 4 bases between them. CDR3 length equals 11 residues. This chain's CDR3 is CASSSDYEQYF. The CDR3 DNA reads as TGTGCCAGCAGCTCGGACTACGAGCAGTACTTC.

This sequence joins TRBV7-2 and TRBJ2-2; D unresolved. Trimming shortened V by 5 bases and J by 3 bases, and 16 bases separated the two germline ends. CDR3 size: 16 residues. Per the germline V gene, CDR1 is SGHTA and CDR2 is FQGNSA. The CDR3 here is CASSPRQDGYTGELFF. In DNA, the CDR3 is TGTGCCAGCAGCCCTCGGCAAGACGGATACACCGGGGAGCTGTTTTTT. Variable domain in full (rest from reference TRBV7-2 and TRBJ2-2): GAGVSQSPSNKVTEKGKDVELRCDPISGHTALYWYRQSLGQGLEFLIYFQGNSAPDKSGLPSDRFSAERTGGSVSTLTIQRTQQEDSAVYLCASSPRQDGYTGELFFGEGSRLTVL.

This clone has just a few counts. The chain is built from TRBV19 and TRBJ1-1; 7 nucleotides agree with TRBD1. The germline V gene encodes CDR1 LNHDA and CDR2 SQIVND (reference sequence). V gave up 9 bases and J gave up 7 bases; unmatched junction bases: 11. The CDR3 has 13 amino acids. The CDR3 region has the DNA TGTGCCAGCCGACCTCGAGGACAGGTTGAAGCTTTCTTT. Encoded protein: CASRPRGQVEAFF.

The V gene is TRBV18, the J gene TRBJ1-1; TRBD1 is a possible D gene (5 bases). V lost 3 bases, J lost 0 bases, and 11 bases lay in between. The CDR3 runs 15 residues. CDR1 is KGHSH, CDR2 LQKENI, per germline. In DNA, the CDR3 is TGTGCCAGCTCACCGATGGGGGGGGTGAACACTGAAGCTTTCTTT. This sequence encodes CASSPMGGVNTEAFF.

This clone was counted at least ten times. The rearrangement joins TRBV7-2 to TRBJ2-1, with 7 positions matching TRBD2. V shed 3 bases and J 7 bases; nucleotides not matched to a gene: 6. The CDR3 runs to 14 residues. Germline CDR1 and CDR2: SGHTA and FQGNSA. CDR3 in amino acids: CASSFAAGKNEQFF. The CDR3 region has the DNA TGTGCCAGCAGCTTTGCAGCGGGGAAAAATGAGCAGTTCTTC.

This clone was picked up many times. The rearrangement links TRBV7-2 to TRBJ1-5; 8 nucleotides agree with TRBD1. Germline V gene lookup returns CDR1 SGHTA and CDR2 FQGNSA. The CDR3 sequence is 15 residues long. Trimming took 5 bases from V and 3 from J; bases not matched to a gene: 6. The CDR3 DNA reads as TGTGCCAGCAGCCAGTTCCAGGGGGCCAATCAGCCCCAGCATTTT. Protein: CASSQFQGANQPQHF.

This clone was detected only once. CDR3 coding DNA: TGTGCCAGCAGTTATGGGGCCGACGGCTATGGCTACACCTTC. Translation gives CASSYGADGYGYTF. The chain employs TRBV27 and TRBJ1-2, with D perhaps matching TRBD1 (5 bases). Trimming removed 4 bases at V and 4 bases at J, with 13 bases between. This CDR3 has 14 residues. Germline V CDR1 and CDR2: MNHEY, SMNVEV (reference sequence).

The chain is built from TRBV29-1 and TRBJ2-7; a possible D gene is TRBD1 (7 bases). Trimming took 7 bases from V and 5 from J, leaving 18 bases between them. The CDR3 has 13 residues. Germline CDR1 is SQVTM and CDR2 is ANQGSEA. CDR3 DNA: TGCAGCGCTGCGACAGGGAGGTCGGACGAGCAGTACTTC. Translation gives CSAATGRSDEQYF.

This chain uses TRBV10-3 with TRBJ2-5; D not certain. This CDR3 contains 14 residues. The V and J ends lost 2 bases and 1 base respectively, with 8 bases between them. Germline CDR1 is ENHRY and CDR2 is SYGVKD. In nucleotides, the CDR3 is TGTGCCATCAGTGAGCCGCTTACCCAAGAGACCCAGTACTTC. Its translation: CAISEPLTQETQYF.

The chain is built from TRBV9 and TRBJ2-7; TRBD2 might be the D (6 bases). CDR3 length: 14 residues. CDR1 is SGDLS and CDR2 is YYNGEE in the germline V gene. With 4 bases removed from V and 7 bases from J, the gap between germline ends came to 18 bases. CDR3 sequence reads: CASSPQAGGREQYF. The CDR3 bases are TGTGCCAGCAGCCCACAGGCAGGAGGGCGGGAGCAGTACTTC. Full variable domain (missing parts from reference TRBV9 and TRBJ2-7): DSGVTQTPKHLITATGQRVTLRCSPRSGDLSVYWYQQSLDQGLQFLIQYYNGEERAKGNILERFSAQQFPDLHSELNLSSLELGDSALYFCASSPQAGGREQYFGPGTRLTVT.

V gene TRBV29-1 combines with J gene TRBJ2-1; the D is unclear. The germline V gene has CDR1 SQVTM and CDR2 ANQGSEA. The CDR3 extends over 12 amino acids. V was clipped by 7 bases and J by 2 bases, with 9 bases between them. DNA for the CDR3: TGCAGCGCCGCTGACCCCTACAATGAGCAGTTCTTC. Amino acids: CSAADPYNEQFF.